A selection of T cell receptor beta chains follows, all from one sample in a study of CD8 T cells in Susac syndrome. In TCRdb, the immunoSEQ multiplex PCR reads were re-called with MiXCR into one record per CDR3 protein. The table shows tens of thousands of distinct CDR3 sequences, with 95% occurring only once. The sequenced material came from CD8+ T cells from PBMCs. Receptors originate from a human donor with Susac syndrome. CDR3s include the opening cysteine and the closing phenylalanine or tryptophan. A D gene is named only where the DNA matches it firmly. Size is stated for part of the rows, as once, few or many counts, or as a class when the clone is expanded.

J | length | size | V | D | DNA | CDR3
TRBJ1-1 | 14 | NA | TRBV6-5 | NA | TGTGCCAGCAGTTTAGGGACGTTGAACACTGAAGCTTTCTTT | CASSLGTLNTEAFF
TRBJ1-2 | 14 | NA | TRBV5-6 | NA | TGTGCCAGCAGCTTGGGGCACAGCAACTATGGCTACACCTTC | CASSLGHSNYGYTF
TRBJ2-7 | 14 | NA | TRBV13 | TRBD1 | TGTGCCAGCAGCCCCGGGACAGGGGGCATCGAGCAGTACTTC | CASSPGTGGIEQYF
TRBJ1-2 | 13 | NA | TRBV30 | NA | TGTGCCTGGCTCAGGGAATCTAACTATGGCTACACCTTC | CAWLRESNYGYTF
TRBJ2-4 | 14 | NA | TRBV15 | NA | TGTGCCACTCAGGCCGGGTGGGGCAAAAACATTCAGTACTTC | CATQAGWGKNIQYF
TRBJ2-1 | 14 | NA | TRBV6-6 | TRBD2 | TGTGCCAGCAGTTACGCGACTAGCGGGTATGAGCAGTTCTTC | CASSYATSGYEQFF
TRBJ2-7 | 16 | NA | TRBV12-3/TRBV12-4 | NA | TGTGCCAGCAGCCTTCAGGGACCCTCATATGCCTACGAGCAGTACTTC | CASSLQGPSYAYEQYF
TRBJ1-2 | 14 | NA | TRBV9 | NA | TGTGCCAGCAGCGTAGTAGACGGTTCCTACGGCTACACCTTC | CASSVVDGSYGYTF
TRBJ2-1 | 12 | NA | TRBV4-3 | NA | TGCGCCAGCAGCCAAGATCGCTATGAGCAGTTCTTC | CASSQDRYEQFF
TRBJ2-7 | 13 | NA | TRBV20-1 | NA | TGCAGTGCTAGTCGGCTAGCAGTCTACGAGCAGTACTTC | CSASRLAVYEQYF
TRBJ1-5 | 12 | NA | TRBV6-2/TRBV6-3 | NA | TGTGCCAGCAGTTACCTGAATCAGCCCCAGCATTTT | CASSYLNQPQHF
TRBJ2-4 | 14 | NA | TRBV12-3/TRBV12-4 | NA | TGTGCCAGCAGTTTATCCGGGGCCCAAAACATTCAGTACTTC | CASSLSGAQNIQYF
TRBJ2-1 | 14 | NA | TRBV20-1 | TRBD2 | TGCAGTGCTAGGAGCGGGAGTAGCGGCAATGAGCAGTTCTTC | CSARSGSSGNEQFF
TRBJ2-1 | 15 | NA | TRBV19 | NA | TGTGCCAGTAGTATAGTGACTAGCTCCTACAATGAGCAGTTCTTC | CASSIVTSSYNEQFF
TRBJ2-7 | 14 | NA | TRBV4-3 | NA | TGCGCCAGCAGCCAAGAGCGCGGAGGGTACGAGCAGTACTTC | CASSQERGGYEQYF
TRBJ1-4 | 15 | NA | TRBV4-3 | TRBD1 | TGCGCCAGCAGCCAAGCTCAGGGGGCGGGTGAAAAACTGTTTTTT | CASSQAQGAGEKLFF
TRBJ2-7 | 16 | NA | TRBV5-1 | NA | TGCGCCAGCAGCCCTTCCGGTCACGAAAGCCCCTACGAGCAGTACTTC | CASSPSGHESPYEQYF
TRBJ2-7 | 16 | NA | TRBV7-8 | TRBD2 | TGTGCCAGCAGCTTAGGTCTTGCGGGAGGGCGGTACGAGCAGTACTTC | CASSLGLAGGRYEQYF
TRBJ2-1 | 16 | NA | TRBV5-1 | TRBD2 | TGCGCCACCAAGGACGAGCGGGAGGGCTTCCCCAATGAGCAGTTCTTC | CATKDEREGFPNEQFF
TRBJ2-6 | 16 | NA | TRBV4-2 | NA | TGTGCCAGCAGCCAAGATAGCCAATCTGGGGCCAACGTCCTGACTTTC | CASSQDSQSGANVLTF
TRBJ2-1 | 14 | NA | TRBV6-1 | TRBD2 | TGTGCCAGCAGTTGGAGCGGGGAGGGAAATGAGCAGTTCTTC | CASSWSGEGNEQFF
TRBJ2-7 | 15 | NA | TRBV7-8 | TRBD1 | TGTGCCAGCACTTTAGGGGGACAGGCTTCCTACGAGCAGTACTTC | CASTLGGQASYEQYF
TRBJ2-7 | 14 | once | TRBV3-1 | TRBD1 | TGTGCCAGCAGCCAAGTGGACAGGGGAGCCGAGCAGTACTTC | CASSQVDRGAEQYF